The 32 T cell receptor beta chains below all came from one sample that was sequenced in a study of T cell responses to AZD1222 COVID-19 vaccine. The assay was immunoSEQ multiplex PCR, and TCRdb's table has in-frame clones only and misses some. The top ten hold around 26% of the sample, which has around 200,000 clones, roughly 91% seen once. Specimen: peripheral blood, collected 28 days after the second AZD1222 dose. The receptors stem from an adult who received the AZD1222 COVID-19 vaccine.

There are a few counts of this clone. J is TRBJ1-4 and V is TRBV11-3; D perhaps matches TRBD1 (5 bases). CDR1 and CDR2 from the germline V gene are SGHNT and YENEEA. The CDR3 is made up of 14 amino acids. V gave up 7 bases and J gave up 8 bases, with 17 bases separating them. CDR3 loop: CASIGGTVGEKLFF. The CDR3 DNA sequence: TGTGCCAGCATCGGGGGAACAGTGGGAGAAAAACTGTTTTTT.

The chain uses TRBV7-2 and TRBJ2-7; TRBD2 matches at 10 bases. Per the germline V gene, CDR1 is SGHTA and CDR2 is FQGNSA. The length of the CDR3 is 14 residues. V shed 4 bases, J shed 2 bases, and the junction held 2 bases outside the gene matches. CDR3: CASSSSGSAYEQYF. CDR3 nucleotides: TGTGCCAGCAGCTCTAGCGGGAGTGCCTACGAGCAGTACTTC.

The chain carries TRBV9 and TRBJ2-1; TRBD2 aligns across 7 bases. Germline CDR1 is SGDLS and CDR2 is YYNGEE. V shed 2 bases, J shed 0 bases, and the junction held 5 bases outside the gene matches. The CDR3 length is 16 residues. The CDR3 sequence is CASSVSGVSSYNEQFF. CDR3 sequence (DNA): TGTGCCAGCAGCGTGAGCGGGGTAAGCTCCTACAATGAGCAGTTCTTC.

The J gene is TRBJ2-1, the V gene TRBV20-1; D uncertain. CDR1 and CDR2 (germline): DFQATT, SNEGSKA (reference sequence). Trimming left V 3 bases short and J 6 bases short, with 18 bases between. This CDR3 has 15 amino acids. CDR3 nucleotide sequence: TGCAGTGCTAGTCGGCCAGACCGCGCCGGCAATGAGCAGTTCTTC. This codes for CSASRPDRAGNEQFF.

The chain links TRBV9 to TRBJ2-1, with TRBD2 matching over 14 bases. J was trimmed by 6 bases and V by 3 bases; bases with no gene match: 5. The germline V gene encodes CDR1 SGDLS and CDR2 YYNGEE. The CDR3 extends over 16 amino acids. The CDR3 DNA is TGTGCCAGCAGCGCCCTCGGGACTAGCGGGAGCAATGAGCAGTTCTTC. Translated: CASSALGTSGSNEQFF.

The rearrangement links TRBV2 to TRBJ2-5, with 11 bases matching TRBD2. Germline V CDR1 and CDR2: SNHLY, FYNNEI. V dropped 3 bases and J dropped 4; count of bases not matched to a gene: 13. CDR3 length: 18 amino acids. The CDR3 DNA reads as TGTGCCAGCAGTGAGTTTATCCTAGCGGGAGGAAAAGGAGAGACCCAGTACTTC. Its translation is CASSEFILAGGKGETQYF.

The chain employs TRBV5-4 and TRBJ1-3, with a tentative D call TRBD1 (6 bases). Germline CDR1 and CDR2: SGHNT and YYREEE (reference sequence). The germline V and J ends were trimmed by 3 bases and 0 bases, with 16 bases remaining between them. CDR3 size: 17 residues. CDR3 protein: CASSSAEQGLSGNTIYF. CDR3 in DNA: TGTGCCAGCAGCTCGGCGGAACAGGGCCTCTCTGGAAACACCATATATTTT.

The chain is built from TRBV5-4 and TRBJ1-4; 8 bases fit TRBD1. Germline V gene data show CDR1 as SGHNT and CDR2 as YYREEE (reference sequence). The junction had 6 bases not matched to a gene; V was cut back by 1 base and J by 10 bases. The length of the CDR3 is 14 residues. Here the CDR3 reads CASSLYRGEGKLFF. In nucleotides, the CDR3 is TGTGCCAGCAGCTTGTACAGGGGGGAAGGAAAACTGTTTTTT.

The chain carries TRBV7-2 and TRBJ1-1; D is perhaps TRBD1 (6 bases). The germline V gene encodes CDR1 SGHTA and CDR2 FQGNSA. The CDR3 contains 18 residues. The V and J ends lost 5 bases and 8 bases respectively, with 30 bases between them. The CDR3 sequence: CASSPVGGRFNWAKEAFF. The CDR3 nucleotides are TGTGCCAGCAGCCCAGTCGGGGGGCGCTTTAATTGGGCTAAAGAAGCTTTCTTT.

This chain links TRBV18 with TRBJ2-2, with 9 nucleotides matching TRBD2. The CDR3 has 18 residues. V shed 4 bases and J 2 bases; nucleotides not matched to a gene: 11. CDR1 and CDR2 (germline): KGHSH, LQKENI. The CDR3 here is CASSQQGASGINTGELFF. The CDR3 coding sequence is TGTGCCAGCTCACAGCAGGGCGCTAGCGGGATAAACACCGGGGAGCTGTTTTTT.

This chain links TRBV7-2 with TRBJ2-7, with 7 positions matching TRBD1. Germline trimming cut 5 bases from V and 7 bases from J; bases unmatched to any gene: 8. The length of the CDR3 is 13 residues. Looked up from germline, CDR1 is SGHTA and CDR2 is FQGNSA. The CDR3 is CASSRDSSREQYF. DNA of the CDR3: TGTGCCAGCAGCCGGGACAGTAGTCGGGAGCAGTACTTC.

This rearrangement joins TRBV6-2 or TRBV6-3 to TRBJ2-5; a possible D gene is TRBD2 (5 bases). Per germline, CDR1 MNHEY and CDR2 SVGEGT. V shed 2 bases and J shed 8 bases, with 9 bases lying between them. This CDR3 comprises 12 residues. CDR3 in amino acids: CASSYEGDTQYF. Written as DNA, the CDR3 is TGTGCCAGCAGTTACGAGGGAGACACCCAGTACTTC.

The chain links TRBV24-1 to TRBJ1-1, with D hard to call. The V gene's germline CDR1 is KGHDR and CDR2 SFDVKD. The CDR3 is 14 residues long. Trimming removed 5 bases at V and 0 bases at J, with 9 bases between. The CDR3 sequence: CATSAGGMNTEAFF. CDR3 bases: TGTGCCACCAGTGCAGGCGGAATGAACACTGAAGCTTTCTTT.

This CDR3 is CASSLAQRTNYGYTF. The CDR3 DNA reads as TGTGCCAGCAGCTTAGCGCAGCGGACGAACTATGGCTACACCTTC. The J gene is TRBJ1-2, the V gene TRBV7-2; no clear D. Deletions cut 0 bases from V and 2 bases from J, with 10 bases between. The CDR3 length is 15 residues. CDR1 and CDR2 from the germline V gene are SGHTA and FQGNSA.

This chain uses TRBV27 with TRBJ2-3, with TRBD2 matching 9 bases. The CDR3 has 16 amino acids. Germline CDR1 reads MNHEY; CDR2 reads SMNVEV (reference sequence). Trimming removed 6 bases from V and 6 bases from J; junction bases left unmatched: 13. The CDR3 nucleotides are TGTGCCAGCAGCCTGCCCAGCGGGAGGCCCGAGGATACGCAGTATTTT. Amino acids: CASSLPSGRPEDTQYF.

The chain is built from TRBV24-1 and TRBJ2-1, with TRBD1 matching over 7 bases. The CDR3 runs 14 residues. V was clipped by 2 bases and J by 6 bases; unmatched bases: 3. CDR1 and CDR2 from the germline V gene are KGHDR and SFDVKD. The CDR3 loop reads CATSDSDRANEQFF. CDR3 bases: TGTGCCACCAGTGATTCTGACAGGGCCAATGAGCAGTTCTTC.

This clone was found a few times. The CDR3 sequence is CASSLGSGETQYF. The CDR3 bases are TGTGCCAGCAGTTTGGGATCGGGAGAGACCCAGTACTTC. The chain combines TRBV28 with TRBJ2-5; D gene unclear. Germline V lookup: CDR1 MDHEN, CDR2 SYDVKM. V lost 3 bases and J lost 4, with 9 bases in between. The CDR3 length is 13 residues. Using reference TRBV28 and TRBJ2-5 for the parts outside the CDR3, the full variable domain is DVKVTQSSRYLVKRTGEKVFLECVQDMDHENMFWYRQDPGLGLRLIYFSYDVKMKEKGDIPEGYSVSREKKERFSLILESASTNQTSMYLCASSLGSGETQYFGPGTRLLVL.

The chain uses TRBV2 and TRBJ2-1, with D hard to call. Trimming took off 1 base at V and 3 bases at J, with 13 bases between the two ends. The CDR3 loop spans 16 amino acids. Germline V gene sequence: CDR1 SNHLY, CDR2 FYNNEI. The CDR3 bases are TGTGCCAGCAGTGAAGAGGGCCTGAAGATCTACAATGAGCAGTTCTTC. It yields the protein CASSEEGLKIYNEQFF.

The chain is built from TRBV2 and TRBJ1-4, with D possibly TRBD1 on 5 matching bases. The CDR3 has 14 amino acids. Germline loops: CDR1 SNHLY, CDR2 FYNNEI. The ends were cut back, 7 bases at V and 5 bases at J, with 14 bases in the middle. This chain's CDR3 is CASKVSGTNEKLFF. The DNA for the CDR3 is TGTGCCAGCAAAGTTTCCGGGACCAATGAAAAACTGTTTTTT. Using reference TRBV2 and TRBJ1-4 for the parts outside the CDR3, the full variable domain is EPEVTQTPSHQVTQMGQEVILRCVPISNHLYFYWYRQILGQKVEFLVSFYNNEISEKSEIFDDQFSVERPDGSNFTLKIRSTKLEDSAMYFCASKVSGTNEKLFFGSGTQLSVL.

The V and J genes are TRBV5-8 and TRBJ2-3; 15 bases match TRBD2. V dropped 4 bases and J dropped 4; count of bases not matched to a gene: 4. CDR1 and CDR2 from the germline V gene are SGHTS and YDEGEE. The CDR3 runs to 16 residues. CDR3 region: CASSPGLAGGADTQYF. CDR3 nucleotides: TGTGCCAGCAGCCCCGGACTAGCGGGAGGGGCAGATACGCAGTATTTT.

The rearrangement joins TRBV6-5 to TRBJ2-7, with D uncertain. The germline V gene has CDR1 MNHEY and CDR2 SVGAGI. Trimming cost V 10 bases and J 6 bases, with 19 bases left between them. This CDR3 contains 13 residues. CDR3 in DNA: TGTGCCATCACTACAGTGGGCAACGGCGAGCAGTACTTC. Encoded protein: CAITTVGNGEQYF.

This clone was counted only a few times. This chain links TRBV27 with TRBJ1-4, with 8 bases aligning to TRBD1. The CDR3 runs 13 residues. After removal of 6 bases from V and 7 bases from J, the junction contained 4 bases not matched to a gene. CDR1 and CDR2 (germline): MNHEY, SMNVEV (reference sequence). CDR3 nucleotides: TGTGCCAGCAGAACGGACAGGGTTGAAAAACTGTTTTTT. This encodes CASRTDRVEKLFF.

Of note for this clone: An end of the junction differs from the germline gene, which may be a read error. V and J are TRBV6-2 or TRBV6-3 and TRBJ2-1, with D unresolved. The V gene's germline CDR1 is MNHEY and CDR2 SVGEGT. This CDR3 spans 10 amino acids. The DNA of the CDR3 is TGTGCCAGCAGTTACTCGCGGCTAGTCTTC. It encodes CASSYSRLVF.

J is TRBJ2-3 and V is TRBV5-5, with D maybe TRBD2 (5 bases). V was pared by 7 bases and J by 5 bases, with 20 bases between. The length of the CDR3 is 15 residues. Germline CDR1 and CDR2: SGHKS and YYEKEE (reference sequence). CDR3 DNA sequence: TGTGCCAGCTTACTAGGACTTACTCCCGAAGATACGCAGTATTTT. The encoded protein is CASLLGLTPEDTQYF.

The chain employs TRBV2 and TRBJ2-7, with D possibly matching TRBD1 (6 bases). V dropped 6 bases and J dropped 0 bases, with 15 bases sitting between them. In germline, CDR1 is SNHLY, CDR2 FYNNEI. This CDR3 region has 15 residues. CDR3 bases: TGTGCCAGCAGGAAAGACAGGACAAGCTCCTACGAGCAGTACTTC. Its translation: CASRKDRTSSYEQYF.

The chain links TRBV28 to TRBJ1-4; 8 bases map to TRBD1. The CDR3 loop spans 14 amino acids. J gave up 10 bases and V 3 bases, and 7 bases lay outside the gene matches. Germline V gene data show CDR1 as MDHEN and CDR2 as SYDVKM. CDR3 residues: CASSLEDREAKLFF. The CDR3 DNA reads TGTGCCAGCAGTTTGGAGGACAGGGAGGCAAAACTGTTTTTT.

The rearrangement joins TRBV9 to TRBJ1-3; D is possibly TRBD1 (6 bases). Looked up from germline, CDR1 is SGDLS and CDR2 is YYNGEE. This CDR3 spans 16 amino acids. V was cut by 3 bases and J by 0 bases, with 13 bases left in between. The CDR3 reads CASSALTGSSGNTIYF. The CDR3 DNA reads as TGTGCCAGCAGCGCATTGACAGGTTCCTCTGGAAACACCATATATTTT. The full variable domain, completed using reference TRBV9 and TRBJ1-3, is DSGVTQTPKHLITATGQRVTLRCSPRSGDLSVYWYQQSLDQGLQFLIQYYNGEERAKGNILERFSAQQFPDLHSELNLSSLELGDSALYFCASSALTGSSGNTIYFGEGSWLTVV.

A single count supports this clone. This chain joins TRBV28 and TRBJ2-7, with 9 bases that match TRBD1. J lost 0 bases, V lost 6 bases, and 3 bases had no gene match. Germline CDR1 MDHEN, CDR2 SYDVKM. The CDR3 extends over 14 amino acids. CDR3 sequence reads: CASRGQGSSYEQYF. DNA for the CDR3: TGTGCCAGCAGGGGACAGGGTAGCTCCTACGAGCAGTACTTC. The full variable domain, in which reference TRBV28 and TRBJ2-7 provide the parts outside the CDR3, is DVKVTQSSRYLVKRTGEKVFLECVQDMDHENMFWYRQDPGLGLRLIYFSYDVKMKEKGDIPEGYSVSREKKERFSLILESASTNQTSMYLCASRGQGSSYEQYFGPGTRLTVT.

This chain uses TRBV7-3 with TRBJ1-6, with TRBD1 as a possible D gene (6 bases). Germline V CDR1 and CDR2: SGHTA, FQGTGA. V gave up 4 bases and J gave up 9 bases, with 16 bases separating them. This CDR3 spans 15 amino acids. CDR3 protein: CASSSGVGRGSPLHF. CDR3 bases: TGTGCCAGCAGCTCAGGGGTTGGCCGTGGTTCACCCCTCCACTTT.

In nucleotides, the CDR3 is TGTGCCAGCAGTCGACAGGGACTGGGCAATCAGCCCCAGCATTTT. Translation: CASSRQGLGNQPQHF. V and J are TRBV27 and TRBJ1-5, with 7 nucleotides matching TRBD1. The CDR3 is 15 amino acids. Trimming took 5 bases from V and 2 from J; bases not matched to a gene: 6. In germline, CDR1 is MNHEY, CDR2 SMNVEV (reference sequence).

In its sample, this clone was seen once. CDR3 amino acids: CASSALTEQYF. CDR3 DNA: TGTGCCAGCAGCGCTTTAACCGAGCAGTACTTC. V is TRBV5-6 and J is TRBJ2-7; D unclear. Germline CDR1 SGHDT, CDR2 YYEEEE. The germline V and J ends were trimmed by 4 bases and 6 bases, with 8 bases remaining between them. CDR3 length equals 11 residues.

This clone appeared a single time. The chain has TRBV9 and TRBJ2-7; the D gene is possibly TRBD2 (6 bases). Trimming stripped 4 bases from V and 2 bases from J, with 16 bases between. From germline, CDR1 is SGDLS and CDR2 YYNGEE. CDR3 length: 15 amino acids. The chain's CDR3 is CASSPALARPYEQYF. CDR3 nucleotides: TGTGCCAGCAGCCCCGCGCTAGCGAGGCCCTACGAGCAGTACTTC.